This T cell receptor (beta chain) was identified in a study of T cell changes during pregnancy in multiple sclerosis. Generated by immunoSEQ multiplex PCR, the TCRdb table keeps only in-frame clones and is missing some. The repertoire holds about 42,000 clones, roughly 96% seen once, with about 0.89% in the top ten. The ends lost 5 bases at V and 3 bases at J; junction bases unmatched: 4. Germline lookup yields CDR1 MNHEY and CDR2 SMNVEV (reference sequence). The CDR3 runs 14 residues. In its sample, this clone was seen once. The TCR was taken from a female donor with multiple sclerosis, enrolled in a pregnancy study. The material was peripheral blood, obtained in the second trimester of pregnancy. The V and J genes are TRBV27 and TRBJ2-7; 10 nucleotides align to TRBD1. The CDR3 protein is CASSVGQGRYEQYF. The CDR3 DNA is TGTGCCAGCAGTGTGGGACAGGGGCGCTACGAGCAGTACTTC.